Listed here are 27 T cell receptor beta chains from one sample, sequenced in a study of blood T cell repertoires in COVID-19. Assay used: immunoSEQ multiplex PCR; TCRdb lists only in-frame clones, some missing. The sample lists some 140,000 clones; roughly 80% were seen once. What was sequenced was PBMCs or T cells enriched from blood (not recorded which). Source of these receptors: a man aged 35-49 years with acute COVID-19.

The chain combines TRBV14 with TRBJ1-1; possibly TRBD1 for D (5 bases). CDR3 length: 15 residues. The germline gives CDR1 SGHDN, CDR2 FVKESK. Trimming cost V 1 base and J 1 base, with 10 bases left between them. CDR3 region: CASSQVAGGNTEAFF. CDR3 coding DNA: TGTGCCAGCAGCCAAGTGGCGGGGGGGAACACTGAAGCTTTCTTT.

V and J are TRBV18 and TRBJ2-5, with 7 bases aligning to TRBD1. Per the germline V gene, CDR1 is KGHSH and CDR2 is LQKENI. With V trimmed by 4 bases and J by 1 base, 0 bases remained unmatched. This CDR3 is built from 13 residues. Written as DNA, the CDR3 is TGTGCCAGCTCACAGGGGGCCCAAGAGACCCAGTACTTC. This translates into CASSQGAQETQYF.

The V and J genes are TRBV18 and TRBJ1-6; 10 bases agree with TRBD1. The germline gives CDR1 KGHSH, CDR2 LQKENI. The CDR3 contains 14 residues. The junction had 8 bases not matched to a gene; V was cut back by 10 bases and J by 8 bases. The DNA of the CDR3 is TGTGCCACCCGGACTGGACAGGGGGATTCACCCCTCCACTTT. Translating it yields CATRTGQGDSPLHF.

The CDR3 DNA sequence: TGTGCCAGCAGTGAAGTAGACAGTCGCTCTGGAAACACCATATATTTT. This encodes CASSEVDSRSGNTIYF. V usage is TRBV6-1 and J usage is TRBJ1-3, with TRBD1 as a possible D gene (5 bases). V gave up 1 base and J gave up 0 bases, with 10 bases separating them. CDR1 and CDR2 (germline): MNHNS, SASEGT. The CDR3 loop spans 16 amino acids.

This sequence joins TRBV29-1 and TRBJ2-7; 8 nucleotides align to TRBD1. The germline CDR1 and CDR2 sequences are SQVTM and ANQGSEA. V lost 7 bases, J lost 6 bases, and 8 bases stayed unmatched. This CDR3 has 12 residues. This CDR3 is CSGGQASGEQYF. The CDR3, as DNA: TGCAGCGGGGGACAGGCCTCGGGCGAGCAGTACTTC.

Comments on this clone: In the same sample, other DNA sequences code for this CDR3. V usage is TRBV28 and J usage is TRBJ1-2; TRBD1 matches 8 bases. CDR1 is MDHEN, CDR2 SYDVKM, per germline. Trimming at V came to 5 bases and at J to 1 base, leaving 3 bases not matched to a gene. The CDR3 has 14 amino acids. CDR3: CASSPTGGNYGYTF. CDR3 DNA: TGTGCCAGCAGTCCCACAGGGGGTAACTATGGCTACACCTTC.

This chain connects TRBV19 to TRBJ1-1; TRBD1 aligns across 11 bases. This CDR3 has 17 amino acids. The V segment lost 5 bases and the J segment 1 base; nucleotides outside the gene matches: 9. Germline V gene sequence: CDR1 LNHDA, CDR2 SQIVND (reference sequence). The CDR3 coding sequence is TGTGCCAGTAGTCCAGTGGACAGGGGGCTGAGGAACACTGAAGCTTTCTTT. It codes for CASSPVDRGLRNTEAFF. The whole variable domain, filled in from reference TRBV19 and TRBJ1-1, reads DGGITQSPKYLFRKEGQNVTLSCEQNLNHDAMYWYRQDPGQGLRLIYYSQIVNDFQKGDIAEGYSVSREKKESFPLTVTSAQKNPTAFYLCASSPVDRGLRNTEAFFGQGTRLTVV.

In nucleotides, the CDR3 is TGTGCCAGCAGCTTAGTAGAGGGAGGACGGGAGCAGTTCTTC. It is translated as CASSLVEGGREQFF. V gene TRBV7-2 combines with J gene TRBJ2-1; weak D call: TRBD2 (6 bases). Trimming left V 1 base short and J 10 bases short, with 14 bases between. Germline V gene data show CDR1 as SGHTA and CDR2 as FQGNSA. CDR3 length: 14 amino acids.

The rearrangement links TRBV10-3 to TRBJ1-4, with 9 bases lining up with TRBD1. In germline, CDR1 is ENHRY, CDR2 SYGVKD. This CDR3 has 18 residues. Trimming removed 6 bases from V and 4 bases from J; junction bases left unmatched: 15. The CDR3 here is CAISAGTGLGSGNEKLFF. In nucleotides, the CDR3 is TGTGCCATCAGCGCCGGGACAGGGCTCGGGTCGGGTAATGAAAAACTGTTTTTT.

This clone appeared once. The chain carries TRBV5-4 and TRBJ1-6; TRBD1 is a possible D gene (6 bases). Germline CDR1 reads SGHNT; CDR2 reads YYREEE (reference sequence). V shed 3 bases and J shed 0 bases, with 16 bases lying between them. There are 18 residues in the CDR3. The CDR3 region is CASSYNWGQSSYNSPLHF. The CDR3, as DNA: TGTGCCAGCAGCTACAATTGGGGGCAGAGCTCCTATAATTCACCCCTCCACTTT.

The chain uses TRBV24-1 and TRBJ2-1, with 8 bases that match TRBD2. The germline V gene encodes CDR1 KGHDR and CDR2 SFDVKD. The junction had 6 bases not matched to a gene; V was cut back by 4 bases and J by 2 bases. There are 16 residues in the CDR3. The CDR3 coding sequence is TGTGCCACCAGTGACTCCGGGACTAGACCCTACAATGAGCAGTTCTTC. This encodes CATSDSGTRPYNEQFF.

V is TRBV10-2 and J is TRBJ2-6; a weak D match, TRBD1 (5 bases). The CDR3 is 13 amino acids. CDR1 WSHSY and CDR2 SAAADI come from the germline V gene. V shed 11 bases and J shed 0 bases, with 8 bases lying between them. CDR3 amino acids: CAARASGANVLTF. CDR3 DNA sequence: TGCGCCGCCAGGGCCTCTGGGGCCAACGTCCTGACTTTC.

This clone came up a few times. This chain links TRBV5-1 with TRBJ1-6, with 8 bases aligning to TRBD1. The CDR3 has 14 amino acids. Losses at the gene ends were 0 bases for V and 7 bases for J; bases not matched to a gene: 0. Looked up from germline, CDR1 is SGHRS and CDR2 is YFSETQ. This CDR3 is CASSLGTGNSPLHF. Here the CDR3 DNA reads TGCGCCAGCAGCTTGGGGACAGGGAATTCACCCCTCCACTTT.

The V call is TRBV12-5, the J call TRBJ1-1; D not resolved. The CDR3 has 13 residues. With 3 bases removed from V and 3 bases from J, the gap between germline ends came to 8 bases. The germline V gene encodes CDR1 LGHNT and CDR2 FRNRAP. DNA of the CDR3: TGTGCTAGTGGTTTTGCGCAGGACACTGAAGCTTTCTTT. Translating it yields CASGFAQDTEAFF.

The chain carries TRBV19 and TRBJ1-1, with D possibly TRBD1 on 5 matching bases. The CDR3 is 15 amino acids. The ends were cut back, 5 bases at V and 6 bases at J, with 19 bases in the middle. Germline V gene lookup returns CDR1 LNHDA and CDR2 SQIVND (reference sequence). The DNA for the CDR3 is TGTGCCAGTAGTTCCTTCATGGACATGAGACCTGAAGCTTTCTTT. As protein: CASSSFMDMRPEAFF.

This chain connects TRBV29-1 to TRBJ2-7; 13 bases match TRBD2. In germline, CDR1 is SQVTM, CDR2 ANQGSEA. V dropped 3 bases and J dropped 3; count of bases not matched to a gene: 5. This CDR3 comprises 15 residues. The CDR3 here is CSVEGTSGNSYEQYF. The CDR3 region has the DNA TGCAGCGTTGAGGGGACTAGCGGGAACAGCTACGAGCAGTACTTC.

This rearrangement joins TRBV5-1 to TRBJ2-7, with D possibly TRBD1 on 5 matching bases. The germline V gene has CDR1 SGHRS and CDR2 YFSETQ. The V end was cut by 0 bases, the J end by 3 bases, with 13 bases between. CDR3 size: 15 residues. The CDR3 DNA sequence: TGCGCCAGCAGCTTGGTGGCAGGGTTAATCTACGAGCAGTACTTC. Translating it yields CASSLVAGLIYEQYF.

This clone was seen only a few times. CDR3 loop: CASPQETGDYYEQYF. The CDR3 region has the DNA TGCGCCAGCCCCCAGGAGACAGGGGACTACTACGAGCAGTACTTC. The chain is built from TRBV4-1 and TRBJ2-7; D possibly corresponds to TRBD1 (8 bases). Germline lookup yields CDR1 MGHRA and CDR2 YSYEKL. V lost 8 bases and J 3 bases, leaving 20 bases between the germline ends. CDR3 length: 15 amino acids.

The chain joins TRBV5-1 to TRBJ2-2; 11 bases fit TRBD2. The germline gives CDR1 SGHRS, CDR2 YFSETQ. Trimming cost V 0 bases and J 1 base; bases outside gene matches: 5. The CDR3 runs 18 residues. CDR3 in DNA: TGCGCCAGCAGCTTGGAAGGTAGCGGGAGGGAGAACACCGGGGAGCTGTTTTTT. It is translated as CASSLEGSGRENTGELFF.

The V gene is TRBV7-2, the J gene TRBJ1-2, with unresolved D. The germline V gene encodes CDR1 SGHTA and CDR2 FQGNSA. This CDR3 has 14 amino acids. Trimming cost V 5 bases and J 4 bases, with 14 bases left between them. This chain's CDR3 is CASSPEEAFYGYTF. The CDR3 nucleotides read TGTGCCAGCAGCCCCGAGGAGGCCTTCTATGGCTACACCTTC.

This clone was observed at least ten times. The J gene is TRBJ1-3, the V gene TRBV5-1; 12 bases fit TRBD1. The CDR3 extends over 16 amino acids. Germline assignment: CDR1 SGHRS and CDR2 YFSETQ. V gave up 0 bases and J gave up 2 bases; unmatched junction bases: 0. Written as DNA, the CDR3 is TGCGCCAGCAGCTTGGGGGACAGGGGGCCTGGAAACACCATATATTTT. Protein: CASSLGDRGPGNTIYF.

This clone has just a few counts. The J gene is TRBJ1-2, the V gene TRBV7-2, with 11 nucleotides matching TRBD1. CDR1 and CDR2 from the germline V gene are SGHTA and FQGNSA. Germline trimming cut 5 bases from V and 3 bases from J; bases unmatched to any gene: 8. This CDR3 is built from 16 residues. In DNA, the CDR3 is TGTGCCAGCAGCCCTTTTAGGGACAGGGGGTACTATGGCTACACCTTC. Its translation is CASSPFRDRGYYGYTF.

The rearrangement links TRBV19 to TRBJ2-7, with D perhaps TRBD1 (5 bases). From germline, CDR1 is LNHDA and CDR2 SQIVND (reference sequence). Trimming removed 1 base from V and 3 bases from J, with 13 bases in between. The CDR3 has 15 residues. The CDR3 loop is CASSIAAQGDYEQYF. The CDR3 nucleotides read TGTGCCAGTAGTATAGCGGCCCAGGGCGACTACGAGCAGTACTTC.

This clone has more than one count but fewer than ten. The chain has TRBV10-3 and TRBJ1-5; 11 bases fit TRBD1. The length of the CDR3 is 18 residues. CDR1 is ENHRY, CDR2 SYGVKD, per germline. V gave up 5 bases and J gave up 2 bases; unmatched junction bases: 11. The DNA for the CDR3 is TGTGCCATCAGTTCCTCGGGACAGGGGGTGGGCGGCAATCAGCCCCAGCATTTT. Residues: CAISSSGQGVGGNQPQHF.

J is TRBJ2-7 and V is TRBV10-2; D may be TRBD1 (6 bases). Trimming cost V 6 bases and J 4 bases, with 13 bases left between them. The CDR3 is made up of 13 amino acids. From germline, CDR1 is WSHSY and CDR2 SAAADI. CDR3 sequence (DNA): TGCGCCAGCAGCGTAGACAGGTGGTACGAGCAGTACTTC. Translation: CASSVDRWYEQYF.

V and J are TRBV11-2 and TRBJ2-7; TRBD1 matches 8 bases. Trimming took 1 base from V and 3 from J; bases not matched to a gene: 5. Germline assignment: CDR1 SGHAT and CDR2 FQNNGV. The CDR3 length is 15 residues. In DNA form, the CDR3 reads TGTGCCAGCAGCTTAGTCCCGGACAGGGTCTACGAGCAGTACTTC. It translates to CASSLVPDRVYEQYF.

The chain carries TRBV3-1 (or the pseudogene TRBV3-2) and TRBJ1-2; TRBD1 might be the D (6 bases). Trimming removed 0 bases at V and 4 bases at J, with 12 bases between. The CDR3 is 15 amino acids. Germline V gene data show CDR1 as LGHDT and CDR2 as YNNKEL (reference sequence). Here the CDR3 DNA reads TGTGCCAGCAGCCAAGATGGAGGACAGTCCTATGGCTACACCTTC. This gives the protein CASSQDGGQSYGYTF.